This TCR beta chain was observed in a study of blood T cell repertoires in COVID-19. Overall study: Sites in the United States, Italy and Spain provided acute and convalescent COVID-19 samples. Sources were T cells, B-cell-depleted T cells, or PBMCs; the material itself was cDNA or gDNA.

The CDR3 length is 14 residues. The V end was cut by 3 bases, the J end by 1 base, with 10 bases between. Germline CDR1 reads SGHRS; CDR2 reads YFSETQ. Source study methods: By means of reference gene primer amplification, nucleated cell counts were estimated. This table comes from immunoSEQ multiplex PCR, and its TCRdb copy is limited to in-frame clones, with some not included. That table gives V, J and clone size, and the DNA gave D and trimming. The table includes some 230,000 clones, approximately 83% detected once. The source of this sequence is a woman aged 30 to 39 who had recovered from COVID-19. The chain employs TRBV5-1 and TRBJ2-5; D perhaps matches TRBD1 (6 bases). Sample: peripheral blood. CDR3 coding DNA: TGCGCCAGCAGCTCTACGGACAGCCAAGAGACCCAGTACTTC. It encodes CASSSTDSQETQYF.